The following is a T cell receptor (beta chain) sequence with its context. Its antigen remains unidentified. The CDR3 has 15 residues. CDR1 SEHNR and CDR2 FQNEAQ come from the germline V gene (reference sequence). The V end lost 5 bases, the J end lost 4 bases, and 17 bases lay between the germline ends. PCR employed 60 Vbeta and 13 Jbeta primers. Generated by immunoSEQ multiplex PCR, the TCRdb table keeps only in-frame clones and is missing some. The sample records more than 80,000 clones, 55% to 75% being singletons. This sample was included in a study of cytomegalovirus exposure and HLA in healthy donors. Each of the donors was a healthy bone marrow donor. General study findings and limits: Most TCR sequences were uncommon, yet certain public TCRs appeared in many donors. Of the V segments, some could not be distinguished, including TRBV6-2 and TRBV6-3, and were excluded. A later analysis reportedly identified an Asian-associated ancestry cluster as carrying fewer N-insertions than the approximately 620-donor mean.

Specimen: PBMCs. This chain connects TRBV7-9 to TRBJ1-2; D call uncertain. The sequence came from a man in his fifties or sixties in good health and CMV-seronegative. The CDR3 loop reads CASSPPRAGVYGYTF. In DNA form, the CDR3 reads TGTGCCAGCAGCCCACCACGCGCCGGGGTCTATGGCTACACCTTC.